This is a list of T cell receptor beta chains from one sample in a study of blood T cell repertoires in COVID-19. The table came from immunoSEQ multiplex PCR; TCRdb's copy has only in-frame clones and leaves some out. The sample comprises 200,000 to 250,000 clones, 90% of which are singletons, and less than 3% rests with the top ten. Input material: peripheral blood. The source is a man under 40 with COVID-19, enrolled during active disease. Both conserved end residues are part of each CDR3. D genes are given only for firm matches. Clone sizes are given selectively: once, few, many, or a class where the clone is expanded.

clone size,V gene,J gene,D gene,CDR3 protein,CDR3 DNA
once,TRBV24-1,TRBJ2-1,TRBD1,CATSGQGYSYNEQFF,TGTGCCACCAGTGGACAGGGCTACTCCTACAATGAGCAGTTCTTC
-,TRBV15,TRBJ1-2,-,CATSRQTQGYGYTF,TGTGCCACCAGCAGACAAACACAGGGATATGGCTACACCTTC
-,TRBV2,TRBJ1-4,-,CASSAGFTLVEKLFF,TGTGCCAGCAGTGCAGGATTCACCCTCGTTGAAAAACTGTTTTTT
-,TRBV28,TRBJ2-1,TRBD2,CASSFGGTSGRVQFF,TGTGCCAGCAGTTTCGGGGGGACTAGCGGGAGGGTGCAGTTCTTC
few,TRBV6-5,TRBJ1-2,TRBD1,CASSYLQGGFYGYTF,TGTGCCAGCAGTTACCTTCAGGGGGGTTTCTATGGCTACACCTTC
-,TRBV4-2,TRBJ2-7,-,CASSQLTQGPKKTYEQYF,TGTGCCAGCAGCCAATTGACGCAGGGGCCAAAGAAGACCTACGAGCAGTACTTC
-,TRBV5-1,TRBJ2-3,TRBD2,CASSLGSGTFSDTQYF,TGCGCCAGCAGCTTGGGGAGCGGGACGTTTTCAGATACGCAGTATTTT
-,TRBV9,TRBJ2-1,TRBD2,CASSVDLGGGRYNEQFF,TGTGCCAGCAGCGTAGACCTTGGCGGGGGGCGATACAATGAGCAGTTCTTC
once,TRBV13,TRBJ2-1,TRBD1,CASSTRMTGGNEQFF,TGTGCCAGCAGCACGCGCATGACAGGGGGCAATGAGCAGTTCTTC
-,TRBV19,TRBJ2-7,-,CASSTDRRYEQYF,TGTGCCAGTAGTACCGACAGGAGGTACGAGCAGTACTTC
once,TRBV15,TRBJ2-7,-,CATSSRRANYEQYF,TGTGCCACCAGCAGCAGGAGGGCGAACTACGAGCAGTACTTC
once,TRBV4-1,TRBJ2-1,TRBD1,CASSRTADRGNEQFF,TGCGCCAGCAGCCGGACAGCGGACAGGGGAAATGAGCAGTTCTTC
-,TRBV7-3,TRBJ2-1,TRBD2,CASSLGPGGNEQFF,TGTGCCAGCAGCTTAGGTCCGGGGGGTAATGAGCAGTTCTTC
-,TRBV6-5,TRBJ2-7,TRBD1,CASSSRAGTVYF,TGTGCCAGCAGTTCTCGGGCCGGGACAGTCTACTTC
-,TRBV9,TRBJ2-7,-,CASSSSPGEQYF,TGTGCCAGCAGCTCCTCCCCCGGGGAGCAGTACTTC
-,TRBV6-5,TRBJ1-2,-,CASSSYSGYTF,TGTGCCAGCAGTTCGTATTCTGGCTACACCTTC
-,TRBV9,TRBJ2-1,-,CASSVAGYNEQFF,TGTGCCAGCAGCGTAGCGGGATACAATGAGCAGTTCTTC
-,TRBV29-1,TRBJ2-3,-,CSVEQGTDTQYF,TGCAGCGTTGAACAGGGGACAGATACGCAGTATTTT
-,TRBV9,TRBJ2-3,TRBD2,CASSVAERTSTIRGGDTQYF,TGTGCCAGCAGCGTAGCTGAGAGGACTAGCACCATTCGCGGGGGAGATACGCAGTATTTT
-,TRBV7-2,TRBJ1-2,-,CASSLEGGRGTF,TGTGCCAGCAGCTTAGAAGGTGGAAGGGGCACCTTC
-,TRBV7-2,TRBJ1-3,-,CASSLGGSGNTIYF,TGTGCCAGCAGCTTAGGAGGGTCTGGAAACACCATATATTTT
-,TRBV12-3/TRBV12-4,TRBJ1-3,-,CASSFGGNTIYF,TGTGCCAGCAGTTTCGGGGGAAACACCATATATTTT
-,TRBV14,TRBJ1-4,TRBD1,CASSQTTGNNEKLFF,TGTGCCAGCAGCCAAACGACAGGGAATAATGAAAAACTGTTTTTT
-,TRBV28,TRBJ1-2,-,CASSLGGTVGNFGYTF,TGTGCCAGCAGCCTTGGAGGGACGGTGGGGAATTTTGGCTACACCTTC
-,TRBV7-9,TRBJ1-1,-,CASSLGRGNTEAFF,TGTGCCAGCAGCCTAGGACGGGGGAACACTGAAGCTTTCTTT
-,TRBV2,TRBJ1-1,-,CASSEEGSTEAFF,TGTGCCAGCAGTGAAGAGGGGTCCACTGAAGCTTTCTTT